This T cell receptor (beta chain) comes out of a study of technical replicates of blood from a few donors. Only in-frame clones appear in the TCRdb table, and some are missing; sequencing was by immunoSEQ multiplex PCR. The data contain about 82,000 clones, approximately 94% of them singletons. J was trimmed by 0 bases and V by 7 bases; bases with no gene match: 2. Germline values: CDR1 MDHEN, CDR2 SYDVKM. CDR3 length: 15 residues. This chain links TRBV28 with TRBJ2-6, with 8 positions matching TRBD2. Sequenced material: T cells isolated from PBMCs. The clonotype comes from a human donor in good health. The CDR3 DNA reads TGTGCCAGCACGGGGACTAGCTCTGGGGCCAACGTCCTGACTTTC. Translating gives CASTGTSSGANVLTF.